The rows below give T cell receptor beta chains drawn from one sample of a study of siplizumab effects on memory and regulatory T cells. Generated by immunoSEQ multiplex PCR, the TCRdb table keeps only in-frame clones and is missing some. Among about 110,000 clones listed, around 92% were seen once. Sequencing was done on a sample of Tregs sorted from blood. The receptors were sampled from a human donor in good health. The CDR3 runs from the conserved cysteine through the conserved F or W. D genes are given only for firm matches. The size of a clone is reported for some rows only, either as once, few or many, or as a class for expanded clones.

V gene	J gene	D gene	clone size	CDR3 protein	CDR3 DNA
TRBV11-2	TRBJ2-1	NA	NA	CASSPERDEQFF	TGTGCCAGCAGCCCCGAGCGGGATGAGCAGTTCTTC
TRBV7-9	TRBJ2-1	TRBD2	NA	CASSLVAGGPWNEQFF	TGTGCCAGCAGCTTAGTAGCGGGAGGCCCCTGGAATGAGCAGTTCTTC
TRBV19	TRBJ1-1	NA	NA	CASRSRNTEAFF	TGTGCCAGTAGGTCCCGGAACACTGAAGCTTTCTTT
TRBV5-4	TRBJ2-1	TRBD2	NA	CASSLGYLGREGEQFF	TGTGCCAGCAGCCTAGGATACTTGGGGAGGGAGGGTGAGCAGTTCTTC
TRBV5-1	TRBJ1-1	NA	NA	CASSQIGGTEAFF	TGCGCCAGCAGCCAAATAGGAGGGACTGAAGCTTTCTTT
TRBV21-1	TRBJ1-1	NA	NA	CASSKALFKWTANTEAFF	TGTGCCAGCAGCAAAGCGTTGTTTAAATGGACAGCGAACACTGAAGCTTTCTTT
TRBV6-5	TRBJ2-1	NA	NA	CASSTIQGRTEQFF	TGTGCCAGCAGCACCATACAGGGGAGGACTGAGCAGTTCTTC
TRBV25-1	TRBJ2-7	TRBD1	NA	CASNPGTGAEQYF	TGTGCCAGCAACCCCGGGACAGGGGCCGAGCAGTACTTC
TRBV6-5	TRBJ1-2	TRBD1	NA	CASRPGGGGLSGYTF	TGTGCCAGCAGGCCCGGGGGAGGGGGCTTAAGTGGCTACACCTTC
TRBV5-1	TRBJ2-1	NA	NA	CASSSYNEQFF	TGCGCCAGCAGCTCGTACAATGAGCAGTTCTTC
TRBV6-5	TRBJ2-3	TRBD1	NA	CASSYEGAHTDTQYF	TGTGCCAGCAGTTACGAGGGGGCGCATACCGATACGCAGTATTTT
TRBV7-9	TRBJ2-6	TRBD1	NA	CASSLRDRVSGANVLTF	TGTGCCAGCAGCTTACGGGACAGGGTTTCTGGGGCCAACGTCCTGACTTTC
TRBV18	TRBJ2-5	NA	few	CASSPSGEETQYF	TGTGCCAGCTCACCATCGGGGGAAGAGACCCAGTACTTC
TRBV5-1	TRBJ1-2	TRBD1	NA	CASSFDRAGYTF	TGCGCCAGCAGCTTCGACAGGGCTGGCTACACCTTC
TRBV6-4	TRBJ1-1	TRBD1	NA	CASRPTGAGTEAFF	TGTGCCAGCAGACCCACAGGGGCTGGAACTGAAGCTTTCTTT
TRBV4-1	TRBJ2-5	NA	NA	CASSQVNREETQYF	TGCGCCAGCAGCCAAGTGAACAGGGAAGAGACCCAGTACTTC
TRBV7-9	TRBJ1-2	NA	NA	CASSSQVYGYTF	TGTGCCAGCAGCTCCCAGGTCTATGGCTACACCTTC
TRBV6-5	TRBJ2-3	NA	NA	CASVSFGDTDTQYF	TGTGCCAGCGTATCGTTCGGCGACACAGATACGCAGTATTTT
TRBV5-1	TRBJ2-1	TRBD2	NA	CASSEGLAVQFF	TGCGCCAGCAGCGAGGGACTAGCGGTTCAGTTCTTC
TRBV6-5	TRBJ2-4	NA	NA	CASGAVDKNIQYF	TGTGCCAGTGGAGCTGTAGACAAAAACATTCAGTACTTC
TRBV4-2	TRBJ2-5	TRBD2	NA	CASSHSIAGGQETQYF	TGTGCCAGCAGCCACTCCATAGCGGGGGGGCAGGAGACCCAGTACTTC
TRBV15	TRBJ2-7	NA	NA	CATSTRNRRNEQYF	TGTGCCACCAGCACCCGGAACAGAAGGAACGAGCAGTACTTC
TRBV5-1	TRBJ1-5	NA	NA	CASSAYIDQPQHF	TGCGCCAGCAGCGCTTATATAGATCAGCCCCAGCATTTT
TRBV29-1	TRBJ2-1	TRBD1	NA	CSVWTGVGEQFF	TGCAGCGTCTGGACAGGGGTTGGTGAGCAGTTCTTC
TRBV19	TRBJ1-2	TRBD1	NA	CASSIEVQGRQGYGYTF	TGTGCCAGTAGTATAGAAGTTCAGGGGCGACAGGGCTATGGCTACACCTTC
TRBV4-2	TRBJ2-6	NA	NA	CASSQGWTTGANVLTF	TGTGCCAGCAGCCAAGGGTGGACTACTGGGGCCAACGTCCTGACTTTC
TRBV7-2	TRBJ2-7	TRBD2	NA	CASSPTGGISYEQYF	TGTGCCAGCAGCCCAACGGGGGGAATCTCCTACGAGCAGTACTTC
TRBV5-1	TRBJ1-4	NA	NA	CASSRTGATNEKLFF	TGCGCCAGCAGCAGAACGGGTGCAACTAATGAAAAACTGTTTTTT
TRBV5-5	TRBJ2-1	TRBD2	NA	CASSPGLAGGRRKFF	TGTGCCAGCAGCCCTGGACTAGCGGGGGGGCGAAGAAAGTTCTTC
TRBV7-9	TRBJ2-2	NA	NA	CASSTGPRPSPGELFF	TGTGCCAGCAGCACCGGACCCCGACCGAGCCCCGGGGAGCTGTTTTTT
TRBV2	TRBJ1-1	TRBD1	NA	CASSVQGARNTEAFF	TGTGCCAGCAGTGTACAGGGGGCGAGGAACACTGAAGCTTTCTTT
TRBV5-1	TRBJ1-4	NA	NA	CASSLGAAPTNEKLFF	TGCGCCAGCAGCTTGGGGGCAGCCCCAACTAATGAAAAACTGTTTTTT
TRBV7-5	TRBJ2-3	NA	NA	CARKPAGGRGDTQYF	TGTGCCAGAAAGCCAGCGGGGGGCCGGGGAGATACGCAGTATTTT
TRBV7-9	TRBJ2-7	NA	once	CASSPPPDYEQYF	TGTGCCAGCAGCCCCCCTCCCGACTACGAGCAGTACTTC
TRBV15	TRBJ1-5	NA	once	CATSRDKQPQHF	TGTGCCACCAGCAGAGATAAACAGCCCCAGCATTTT
TRBV5-1	TRBJ2-5	NA	NA	CASSLPSQETQYF	TGCGCCAGCAGCCTGCCATCCCAAGAGACCCAGTACTTC
TRBV27	TRBJ2-1	NA	NA	CASSSYTGYNEQFF	TGTGCCAGCAGTTCCTACACGGGCTACAATGAGCAGTTCTTC
TRBV19	TRBJ2-6	NA	NA	CASSIPGRLSGANVLTF	TGTGCCAGTAGTATCCCGGGACGGTTATCTGGGGCCAACGTCCTGACTTTC
TRBV5-1	TRBJ2-5	TRBD2	NA	CASSYGAGEMRTQYF	TGCGCCAGCAGTTATGGTGCGGGAGAGATGAGAACCCAGTACTTC
TRBV27	TRBJ2-7	NA	NA	CASSLSSYEQYF	TGTGCCAGCAGTTTATCTTCCTACGAGCAGTACTTC
TRBV5-6	TRBJ2-3	TRBD2	NA	CASSLGGRAYPDTQYF	TGTGCCAGCAGCTTGGGTGGGAGGGCGTATCCAGATACGCAGTATTTT
TRBV2	TRBJ2-2	NA	NA	CASSVMPAAGELFF	TGTGCCAGCAGTGTTATGCCCGCGGCCGGGGAGCTGTTTTTT
TRBV5-4	TRBJ2-7	NA	NA	CASSSGYQRLTGEQYF	TGTGCCAGCAGCTCGGGATATCAACGCCTCACCGGGGAGCAGTACTTC
TRBV18	TRBJ1-1	TRBD1	NA	CASSRTGGASTEAFF	TGTGCCAGCTCACGAACAGGGGGCGCGAGCACTGAAGCTTTCTTT
TRBV1	TRBJ1-5	NA	NA	CTSSQGPGPLDGQPQHF	TGCACCAGCAGCCAAGGTCCGGGGCCGCTAGACGGTCAGCCCCAGCATTTT